The sequence of this TCR beta chain was determined in a study of neoadjuvant nivolumab and ipilimumab in lung cancer. CDR3 length equals 14 residues. Germline V gives CDR1 SGHVS, CDR2 FNYEAQ. With 5 bases removed from V and 4 bases from J, the gap between germline ends came to 12 bases. Some clones are missing from TCRdb's copy, which holds only in-frame ones; the method was immunoSEQ multiplex PCR. The table lists 40,000 to 60,000 clones, 75% to 90% of them singletons. This TCR came from an adult with non-small cell lung cancer. Some clones in this sample may be carry-over from other donors' samples. The J gene is TRBJ1-3, the V gene TRBV7-6; weak D call: TRBD1 (5 bases). The input for sequencing was blood, taken before neoadjuvant nivolumab, alone or with ipilimumab. As DNA, the CDR3 is TGTGCCAGCAGCCCAGCCGGGACGGGAAACACCATATATTTT. Encoded protein: CASSPAGTGNTIYF.